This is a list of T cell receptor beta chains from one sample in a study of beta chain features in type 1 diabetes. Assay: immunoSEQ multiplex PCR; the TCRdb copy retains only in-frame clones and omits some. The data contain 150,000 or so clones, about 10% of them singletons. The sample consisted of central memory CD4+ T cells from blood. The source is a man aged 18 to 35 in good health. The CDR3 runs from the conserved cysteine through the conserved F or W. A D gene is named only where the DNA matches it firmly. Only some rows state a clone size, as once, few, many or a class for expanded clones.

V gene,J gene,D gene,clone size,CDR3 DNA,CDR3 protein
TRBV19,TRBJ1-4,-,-,TGTGCCAGTAGTATCACCGGGAAGGCCGAAAAACTGTTTTTT,CASSITGKAEKLFF
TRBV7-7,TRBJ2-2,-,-,TGTGCCAGCAGCTCGGACACGAACACCGGGGAGCTGTTTTTT,CASSSDTNTGELFF
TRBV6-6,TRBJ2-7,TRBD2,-,TGTGCCAGCAGTCCGGGTAAGACTAGCGGTTACGAGCAGTACTTC,CASSPGKTSGYEQYF
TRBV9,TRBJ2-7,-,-,TGTGCCAGCAGCGCGGGGGGGGACAGGGCCTACGAGCAGTACTTC,CASSAGGDRAYEQYF
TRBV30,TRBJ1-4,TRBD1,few,TGTGCCTGGAGTGCCCCGGACAGGGATCGTTTAAAACTGTTTTTT,CAWSAPDRDRLKLFF
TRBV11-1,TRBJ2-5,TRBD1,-,TGTGCCAGCAGCATTGGGGACAGACAAGAGACCCAGTACTTC,CASSIGDRQETQYF
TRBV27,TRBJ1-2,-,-,TGTGCCAGCAGGCGCGCCCAGGTTAACTATGGCTACACCTTC,CASRRAQVNYGYTF
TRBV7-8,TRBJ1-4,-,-,TGTGCCAGCAGCCCCTCCGCCGAAGCAGCCGGGACAAGTAATGAAAAACTGTTTTTT,CASSPSAEAAGTSNEKLFF
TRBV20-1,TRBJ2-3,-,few,TGCAGTGCTGAGGGCGGGGATACGCAGTATTTT,CSAEGGDTQYF
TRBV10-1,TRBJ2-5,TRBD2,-,TGCGCCAGCAGTGAGTTCGGACTAGGGTCGAGGGAGACCCAGTACTTC,CASSEFGLGSRETQYF
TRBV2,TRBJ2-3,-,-,TGTGCCAGTATCCCGGGGAGCGGGAGCACAGATACGCAGTATTTT,CASIPGSGSTDTQYF
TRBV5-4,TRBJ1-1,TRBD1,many,TGTGCCAGCAGCTTTGGAGACAGGGACACTGAAGCTTTCTTT,CASSFGDRDTEAFF
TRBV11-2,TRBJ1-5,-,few,TGTGCCAGCAGCTTAGGATCTATCAGCAATCAGCCCCAGCATTTT,CASSLGSISNQPQHF
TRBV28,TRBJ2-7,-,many,TGTGCCAGCAGTCGGTGGACAGTGGGGTCCTACGAGCAGTACTTC,CASSRWTVGSYEQYF
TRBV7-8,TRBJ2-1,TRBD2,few,TGTGCCAGCAGCATACGGGGGGGTAGCGGGGGGACCAATGAGCAGTTCTTC,CASSIRGGSGGTNEQFF
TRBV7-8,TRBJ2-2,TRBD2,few,TGTGCCAGCAGCTCCCCGCTCCCGGGACTAGCGGGGGGGCTCGTCACCGGGGAGCTGTTTTTT,CASSSPLPGLAGGLVTGELFF
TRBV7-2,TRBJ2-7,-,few,TGTGCCAGCAGCTTAGACTGGACTGCCGCCTACGAGCAGTACTTC,CASSLDWTAAYEQYF
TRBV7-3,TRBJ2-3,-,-,TGTGCCAGCAGCCGGGCGCAGGGGTCAGATACGCAGTATTTT,CASSRAQGSDTQYF
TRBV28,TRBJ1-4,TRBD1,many,TGTGCCAGCAGGACAGGGGGCACAGGTGAAAAACTGTTTTTT,CASRTGGTGEKLFF
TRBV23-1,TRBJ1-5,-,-,TGCGCCAGCAGCTGGGCAGGGGGCAATCAGCCCCAGCATTTT,CASSWAGGNQPQHF
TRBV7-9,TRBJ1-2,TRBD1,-,TGTGCCAGCAGCAATTTCGGCACCGGGACAGGGCTTGGCTACACCTTC,CASSNFGTGTGLGYTF
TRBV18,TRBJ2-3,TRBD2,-,TGTGCCAGCTCACTCGCGGGGGAAGATACGCAGTATTTT,CASSLAGEDTQYF
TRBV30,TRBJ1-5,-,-,TGTGCCTGGAGTTGGGGACACTCAAATCAGCCCCAGCATTTT,CAWSWGHSNQPQHF
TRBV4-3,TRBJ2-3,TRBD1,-,TGCGCCAGCAGCCTCGAGGGACAGTCCACAGATACGCAGTATTTT,CASSLEGQSTDTQYF
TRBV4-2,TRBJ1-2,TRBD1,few,TGTGCCAGCAGCACGGGACAGGCAACTAACTATGGCTACACCTTC,CASSTGQATNYGYTF
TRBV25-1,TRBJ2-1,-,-,TGTGCCAGCAGTGGAAGGACTACCCACTACAATGAGCAGTTCTTC,CASSGRTTHYNEQFF
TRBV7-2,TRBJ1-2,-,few,TGTGCCAGCAGATCAGCGGTTGCCTATGGCTACACCTTC,CASRSAVAYGYTF
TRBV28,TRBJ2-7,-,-,TGTGCCAGCGAAGGGGCCCAGGGTAGCTACGAGCAGTACTTC,CASEGAQGSYEQYF
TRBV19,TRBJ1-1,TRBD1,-,TGTGCCAGTAGTATTGGGACAGGGGCGGGATACACTGAAGCTTTCTTT,CASSIGTGAGYTEAFF
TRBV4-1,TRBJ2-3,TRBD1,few,TGCGCCAGCAGCCAAGATAGAGAGACAGGGGGAAAGTCAGATACGCAGTATTTT,CASSQDRETGGKSDTQYF
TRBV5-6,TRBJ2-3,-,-,TGTGCCAGCAGCCTGATAAGCGGATCTAGCACAGATACGCAGTATTTT,CASSLISGSSTDTQYF
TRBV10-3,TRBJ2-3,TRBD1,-,TGTGCCATCAGTGACGCGGGACAGGGGGAAGGTACGCAGTATTTT,CAISDAGQGEGTQYF
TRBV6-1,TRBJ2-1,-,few,TGTGCCAGCAGTGAGACTAGTCGCCATGAGCAGTTCTTC,CASSETSRHEQFF
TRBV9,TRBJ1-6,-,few,TGTGCCAGCAGCGCGCAGGGCAGGGATCTTTCACCCCTCCACTTT,CASSAQGRDLSPLHF
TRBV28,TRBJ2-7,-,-,TGTGCCAGCAGTTCAAGGGACAACTACGAGCAGTACTTC,CASSSRDNYEQYF
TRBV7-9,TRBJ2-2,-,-,TGTGCCAGCACCCTAGTGGCCACCGGGGAGCTGTTTTTT,CASTLVATGELFF
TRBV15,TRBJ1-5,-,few,TGTGCCACCAGCAGAGATATTCGGCAGCCCCAGCATTTT,CATSRDIRQPQHF
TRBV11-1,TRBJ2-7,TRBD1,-,TGTGCCAGCAGCTTACGGACAGGGGGCTACGAGCAGTACTTC,CASSLRTGGYEQYF
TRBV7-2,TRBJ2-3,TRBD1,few,TGTGCCAGCAGCTTAGAGGCAGGGGGCCTCACAGATACGCAGTATTTT,CASSLEAGGLTDTQYF